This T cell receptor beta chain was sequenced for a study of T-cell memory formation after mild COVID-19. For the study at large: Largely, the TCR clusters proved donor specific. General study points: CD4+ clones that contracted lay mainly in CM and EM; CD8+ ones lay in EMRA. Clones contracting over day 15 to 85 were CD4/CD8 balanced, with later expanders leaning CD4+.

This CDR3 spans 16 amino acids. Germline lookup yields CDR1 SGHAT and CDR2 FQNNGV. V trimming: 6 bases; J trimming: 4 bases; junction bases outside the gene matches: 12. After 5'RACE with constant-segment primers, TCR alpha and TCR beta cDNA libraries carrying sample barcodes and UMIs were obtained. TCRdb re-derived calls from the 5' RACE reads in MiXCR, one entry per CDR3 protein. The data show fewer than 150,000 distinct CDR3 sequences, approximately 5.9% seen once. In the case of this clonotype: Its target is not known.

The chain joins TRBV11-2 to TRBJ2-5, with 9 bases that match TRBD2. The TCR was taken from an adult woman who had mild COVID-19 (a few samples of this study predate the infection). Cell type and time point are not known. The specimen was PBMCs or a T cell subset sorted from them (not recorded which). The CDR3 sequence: CASRTLRGGAGETQYF. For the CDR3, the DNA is TGTGCCAGCAGAACTTTACGCGGGGGGGCCGGAGAGACCCAGTACTTC. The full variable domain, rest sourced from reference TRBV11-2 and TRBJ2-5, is EAGVAQSPRYKIIEKRQSVAFWCNPISGHATLYWYQQILGQGPKLLIQFQNNGVVDDSQLPKDRFSAERLKGVDSTLKIQPAKLEDSAVYLCASRTLRGGAGETQYFGPGTRLLVL.